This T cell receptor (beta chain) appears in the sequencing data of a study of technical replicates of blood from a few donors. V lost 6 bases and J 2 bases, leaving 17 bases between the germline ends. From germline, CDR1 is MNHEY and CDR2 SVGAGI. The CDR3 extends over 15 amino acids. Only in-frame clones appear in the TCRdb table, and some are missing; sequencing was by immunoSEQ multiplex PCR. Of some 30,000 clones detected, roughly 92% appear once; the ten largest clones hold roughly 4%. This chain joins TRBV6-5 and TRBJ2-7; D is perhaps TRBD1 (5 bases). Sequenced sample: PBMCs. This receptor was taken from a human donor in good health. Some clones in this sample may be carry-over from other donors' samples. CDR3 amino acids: CASRQGAAITYEQYF. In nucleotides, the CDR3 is TGTGCCAGCAGACAAGGGGCAGCCATTACCTACGAGCAGTACTTC.